Listed below are T cell receptor beta chains from one sample, sequenced in a study of cytomegalovirus exposure and HLA in healthy donors. Profiled with immunoSEQ multiplex PCR; TCRdb holds only in-frame clones, not every one. The sample has 150,000 or so clones, 60% to 85% seen once. The sequenced material came from PBMCs. The receptors come from a man between 40 and 49 years old in good health and CMV-seropositive. Both conserved end residues are part of each CDR3. A D gene is named only where the DNA matches it firmly.

v_gene	j_gene	d_gene	CDR3aa
TRBV29-1	TRBJ1-1	TRBD1	CSVEDRGGGNTEAFF
TRBV27	TRBJ2-7	TRBD2	CASSSTPGRTSAWHEQYF
TRBV29-1	TRBJ2-5	.	CSVKLAQETQYF
TRBV18	TRBJ2-5	.	CASSQGNQETQYF
TRBV7-9	TRBJ1-2	.	CASTGGYHGYTF
TRBV19	TRBJ2-7	TRBD1	CASSIRTGGTYEQYF
TRBV11-2	TRBJ2-3	.	CASSPDRRNRATTDTQYF
TRBV30	TRBJ2-3	.	CAWSLPRTSTDTQYF
TRBV20-1	TRBJ2-7	.	CSAYNYEQYF
TRBV7-2	TRBJ2-2	TRBD1	CASSFGQEGKLFF
TRBV5-1	TRBJ2-1	.	CASSQTGPYNEQFF
TRBV4-2	TRBJ2-2	TRBD2	CASSQGGLAAWAGELFF
TRBV7-9	TRBJ2-3	TRBD2	CASSSPSGTSGSIQYF
TRBV9	TRBJ2-4	TRBD1	CASTISPGQGMLYF
TRBV7-2	TRBJ1-4	.	CASSLGGRGSYEKLFF
TRBV10-3	TRBJ1-2	.	CAISEVRKGGYTF
TRBV7-3	TRBJ2-3	.	CASSPRPGDTQYF
TRBV5-4	TRBJ2-3	.	CASSHQRNRDTQYF
TRBV7-6	TRBJ2-5	.	CASSFGLRYQETQYF
TRBV10-1	TRBJ1-1	TRBD1	CASSEIRGSVGAFF
TRBV5-1	TRBJ1-1	.	CASNLGGWTEAFF
TRBV7-2	TRBJ2-1	.	CASRNSGKLAHSSYNEQFF
TRBV6-1	TRBJ1-2	.	CASSEFRAANYGYTF
TRBV4-1	TRBJ2-3	TRBD1	CASSQQGTGGADTQYF
TRBV4-3	TRBJ2-7	.	CAFLNLPGKGTYEQYF
TRBV4-1	TRBJ2-7	TRBD2	CASTQLAGGGYEQYF
TRBV5-1	TRBJ1-1	.	CASSPSQKNTEAFF
TRBV11-2	TRBJ2-7	.	CASSLMGTDQHF
TRBV4-1	TRBJ1-5	.	CASSQWWGSRSNQPQHF
TRBV9	TRBJ2-1	.	CASSVGGGALSYNEQFF
TRBV29-1	TRBJ2-3	.	CSVESWGAQYF
TRBV6-5	TRBJ1-3	TRBD1	CASSQGVNGNTIYF
TRBV7-9	TRBJ1-5	.	CASSPGGSNQPQHF
TRBV18	TRBJ2-5	TRBD2	CASSRTSDPQETQYF
TRBV7-2	TRBJ2-3	TRBD2	CASSLAGGSTDTQYF
TRBV18	TRBJ2-3	TRBD2	CASSPQSGRTDTQYF
TRBV28	TRBJ2-2	.	CASSLLLLQGNTGELFF
TRBV27	TRBJ2-2	.	CASSFAGSHTGELFF
TRBV15	TRBJ2-5	.	CATSRDNWQETQYF
TRBV7-8	TRBJ2-7	TRBD2	CASSLDIAGGSYEQYF
TRBV4-3	TRBJ1-3	.	CASSQEVRVNTIYF
TRBV5-1	TRBJ2-7	TRBD2	CASSLNPGSGVYEQYF
TRBV5-1	TRBJ1-1	TRBD1	CASSLEGQPNTEAFF
TRBV5-4	TRBJ2-7	.	CASSPTRGHEQYF
TRBV18	TRBJ2-1	TRBD2	CASSPKGTSGSNEQFF
TRBV10-3	TRBJ1-1	.	CAIGLSNTEAFF
TRBV2	TRBJ1-2	.	CASLQGLNYGYTF
TRBV28	TRBJ1-3	TRBD1	CASTDRGVGNTIYF
TRBV7-9	TRBJ2-7	.	CASSLAEASSYEQYF
TRBV28	TRBJ2-1	.	CASSFRTLGSYNEQFF
TRBV5-8	TRBJ2-1	.	CASSLDGRLYNEQFF
TRBV19	TRBJ2-7	.	CASSSTGSYEQYF
TRBV7-7	TRBJ2-5	TRBD1	CASSLAPGQGAETQYF
TRBV2	TRBJ2-7	.	CASSNRGEQYF
TRBV19	TRBJ1-4	TRBD1	CASSDGQGTNEKLFF
TRBV21-1	TRBJ2-7	.	CASTRNSYEQYF
TRBV5-1	TRBJ2-3	TRBD1	CASSLIGDRGTDTQYF